The rows below give T cell receptor beta chains drawn from one sample of a study of T-cell reconstitution after alpha-beta-depleted transplantation in children. MiXCR, run by TCRdb on the PCR reads, gives a single entry per CDR3 protein. The sample has 3,000 to 4,000 distinct CDR3 sequences, 20% to 25% seen once. The specimen comprised PBMCs, mostly from graft donor cells, sampled 60 days after TCRalphabeta/CD19-depleted stem cell transplant. These receptors all come from a male patient between 2 and 10 years old who had a stem cell transplant for acute lymphoblastic leukemia, so the T cells may come from the graft donor. Each CDR3 is given with its conserved first and last residue. A D gene is named only where the DNA matches it firmly. Not all rows give a size; the values are once, few, many and, for expanded clones, a class.

CDR3aa: CASRSGDSYNEQFF
CDR3nt: TGTGCCAGCAGGAGCGGGGACTCCTACAATGAGCAGTTCTTC
v_gene: TRBV6-1
d_gene: TRBD2
abundance: many
j_gene: TRBJ2-1

CDR3aa: CASSPPAPGLARARDTQYF
CDR3nt: TGTGCCAGCAGCCCACCGGCCCCGGGACTAGCGAGAGCGAGAGATACGCAGTATTTT
v_gene: TRBV7-8
d_gene: TRBD2
abundance: many
j_gene: TRBJ2-3

CDR3aa: CASRRGPETQYF
CDR3nt: TGCGCCAGCAGAAGGGGCCCAGAGACCCAGTACTTC
v_gene: TRBV5-1
d_gene: NA
abundance: many
j_gene: TRBJ2-5

CDR3aa: CASSFDRGATGNTIYF
CDR3nt: TGTGCCAGCAGCTTCGACAGGGGGGCTACTGGAAACACCATATATTTT
v_gene: TRBV11-1
d_gene: TRBD1
abundance: medium-sized
j_gene: TRBJ1-3

CDR3aa: CATSRYGTSKLGGELFF
CDR3nt: TGTGCCACCAGCAGATACGGGACTAGCAAGCTAGGCGGGGAGCTGTTTTTT
v_gene: TRBV15
d_gene: TRBD2
abundance: NA
j_gene: TRBJ2-2

CDR3aa: CASRGQSDTQYF
CDR3nt: TGTGCCAGCAGGGGGCAGTCAGATACGCAGTATTTT
v_gene: TRBV9
d_gene: NA
abundance: many
j_gene: TRBJ2-3

CDR3aa: CAMGSGQVQYF
CDR3nt: TGTGCCATGGGCTCCGGACAGGTTCAGTACTTC
v_gene: TRBV4-2
d_gene: TRBD1
abundance: NA
j_gene: TRBJ2-7

CDR3aa: CASRKQGGDSYEQYF
CDR3nt: TGTGCCAGCAGGAAACAGGGAGGAGATTCCTACGAGCAGTACTTC
v_gene: TRBV2
d_gene: NA
abundance: NA
j_gene: TRBJ2-7

CDR3aa: CASSSIVLGADNEQFF
CDR3nt: TGTGCCAGCAGCTCAATCGTCCTAGGCGCCGACAATGAGCAGTTCTTC
v_gene: TRBV7-9
d_gene: NA
abundance: many
j_gene: TRBJ2-1

CDR3aa: CASSLGPPGTKVHEQYF
CDR3nt: TGTGCCAGCAGCTTAGGCCCACCCGGTACGAAGGTGCACGAGCAGTACTTC
v_gene: TRBV5-5
d_gene: NA
abundance: many
j_gene: TRBJ2-7

CDR3aa: CASSKGLAFQGCPSSGANVLTF
CDR3nt: TGTGCCAGCAGCAAAGGCCTTGCGTTTCAGGGCTGCCCTAGTTCTGGGGCCAACGTCCTGACTTTC
v_gene: TRBV21-1
d_gene: NA
abundance: many
j_gene: TRBJ2-6

CDR3aa: CASAWRGESTEAFF
CDR3nt: TGTGCCAGCGCCTGGCGGGGGGAAAGCACTGAAGCTTTCTTT
v_gene: TRBV25-1
d_gene: NA
abundance: many
j_gene: TRBJ1-1

CDR3aa: CACTQDVRRGQYNEQFF
CDR3nt: TGTGCCTGCACCCAAGATGTGAGGCGGGGGCAGTACAATGAGCAGTTCTTC
v_gene: TRBV3-1
d_gene: NA
abundance: few
j_gene: TRBJ2-1

CDR3aa: CSVEWSSSTNEQYF
CDR3nt: TGCAGCGTTGAATGGAGCAGTTCGACGAACGAGCAGTACTTC
v_gene: TRBV29-1
d_gene: NA
abundance: NA
j_gene: TRBJ2-7

CDR3aa: CSDNRGGVTEAFF
CDR3nt: TGCAGCGATAACAGGGGAGGGGTAACTGAAGCTTTCTTT
v_gene: TRBV29-1
d_gene: TRBD1
abundance: NA
j_gene: TRBJ1-1